Listed below are T cell receptor beta chains from one sample, sequenced in a study of CD8+CD57+ T cells in acquired aplastic anemia. From the reads, TCRdb called clonotypes with MiXCR, one entry per CDR3 protein. Of about 98,000 distinct CDR3 sequences detected, around 62% appear once; the ten largest clones hold less than 75%. The sample was sorted CD4+, CD8+, or CD8+CD57+ T cells (not recorded which) from PBMCs. The receptors derive from a human donor with aplastic anemia. The CDR3 runs from the conserved cysteine through the conserved F or W. A D gene is named only where the DNA matches it firmly. The size entry is marked missing in some rows and otherwise reads once, few, many or a size class.

j_call: TRBJ2-5; d_call: -; v_call: TRBV2; clone_size: -; cdr3_aa: CASSERSGARQETQYF; cdr3_nt: TGTGCCAGCAGTGAACGGTCAGGGGCCCGCCAAGAGACCCAGTACTTC
j_call: TRBJ2-1; d_call: -; v_call: TRBV6-4; clone_size: -; cdr3_aa: CASSVEGGNEQFF; cdr3_nt: TGTGCCAGCAGTGTAGAGGGTGGCAATGAGCAGTTCTTC
j_call: TRBJ2-3; d_call: TRBD2; v_call: TRBV27; clone_size: few; cdr3_aa: CASSLLTSGGTDTQYF; cdr3_nt: TGTGCCAGCAGTTTATTAACTAGCGGGGGCACAGATACGCAGTATTTT
j_call: TRBJ2-7; d_call: TRBD2; v_call: TRBV20-1; clone_size: -; cdr3_aa: CSARQAGGPSYEQYF; cdr3_nt: TGCAGTGCTAGGCAAGCGGGAGGACCCTCCTACGAGCAGTACTTC
j_call: TRBJ2-1; d_call: TRBD2; v_call: TRBV19; clone_size: -; cdr3_aa: CASSITSGRRNEQFF; cdr3_nt: TGTGCCAGTAGTATTACTAGCGGGAGACGGAATGAGCAGTTCTTC
j_call: TRBJ2-3; d_call: -; v_call: TRBV7-3; clone_size: -; cdr3_aa: CASKGGGPDTQYF; cdr3_nt: TGTGCCAGCAAGGGCGGGGGCCCAGATACGCAGTATTTT
j_call: TRBJ1-5; d_call: -; v_call: TRBV2; clone_size: -; cdr3_aa: CASSEGVSTVGQPQHF; cdr3_nt: TGTGCCAGCAGTGAAGGGGTGTCGACAGTTGGACAGCCCCAGCATTTT
j_call: TRBJ2-5; d_call: TRBD1; v_call: TRBV25-1; clone_size: few; cdr3_aa: CASSEYRTGRYF; cdr3_nt: TGTGCCAGCAGTGAATATCGGACAGGGCGGTACTTC
j_call: TRBJ1-6; d_call: -; v_call: TRBV10-3; clone_size: once; cdr3_aa: CAISSGYNSPLHF; cdr3_nt: TGTGCCATCAGTTCTGGATATAATTCACCCCTCCACTTT
j_call: TRBJ2-7; d_call: TRBD2; v_call: TRBV5-4; clone_size: -; cdr3_aa: CASSEGLAGSYEQYF; cdr3_nt: TGTGCCAGCAGCGAGGGACTAGCGGGCTCCTACGAGCAGTACTTC
j_call: TRBJ2-1; d_call: -; v_call: TRBV11-2; clone_size: -; cdr3_aa: CASSLLRGSYNEQFF; cdr3_nt: TGTGCCAGCAGCTTATTACGGGGGAGTTACAATGAGCAGTTCTTC
j_call: TRBJ2-7; d_call: -; v_call: TRBV5-1; clone_size: -; cdr3_aa: CASSLRQTISHEQYF; cdr3_nt: TGCGCCAGCAGCTTGCGTCAGACCATCTCCCACGAGCAGTACTTC
j_call: TRBJ2-7; d_call: -; v_call: TRBV27; clone_size: many; cdr3_aa: CASSSEGLSYEQYF; cdr3_nt: TGTGCCAGCAGTTCTGAGGGTTTGAGTTACGAGCAGTACTTC
j_call: TRBJ2-3; d_call: -; v_call: TRBV9; clone_size: -; cdr3_aa: CASSTRRTTSTDTQYF; cdr3_nt: TGTGCCAGCAGCACCCGCCGAACCACTAGCACAGATACGCAGTATTTT
j_call: TRBJ2-2; d_call: -; v_call: TRBV10-3; clone_size: -; cdr3_aa: CAISESNMAVGELFF; cdr3_nt: TGTGCCATCAGTGAGTCGAATATGGCCGTCGGGGAGCTGTTTTTT
j_call: TRBJ2-7; d_call: -; v_call: TRBV20-1; clone_size: -; cdr3_aa: CSARSWPSYEQYF; cdr3_nt: TGCAGTGCTAGATCCTGGCCCTCCTACGAGCAGTACTTC
j_call: TRBJ2-1; d_call: -; v_call: TRBV20-1; clone_size: -; cdr3_aa: CSARDWAGVGNEQFF; cdr3_nt: TGCAGTGCTAGAGATTGGGCAGGGGTCGGCAATGAGCAGTTCTTC
j_call: TRBJ2-3; d_call: TRBD1; v_call: TRBV25-1; clone_size: -; cdr3_aa: CASSEWAGTGASSGDTQYF; cdr3_nt: TGTGCCAGCAGTGAATGGGCAGGGACAGGGGCCTCTTCGGGAGATACGCAGTATTTT
j_call: TRBJ2-5; d_call: TRBD2; v_call: TRBV9; clone_size: -; cdr3_aa: CASSLSGGTQETQYF; cdr3_nt: TGTGCCAGCAGCCTCAGCGGGGGGACCCAAGAGACCCAGTACTTC
j_call: TRBJ2-1; d_call: -; v_call: TRBV10-3; clone_size: -; cdr3_aa: CAISDWSSNEQFF; cdr3_nt: TGTGCCATCAGTGATTGGTCTAGCAATGAGCAGTTCTTC
j_call: TRBJ2-3; d_call: -; v_call: TRBV12-3/TRBV12-4; clone_size: -; cdr3_aa: CASAGRGTQYF; cdr3_nt: TGTGCCAGCGCAGGTCGGGGAACGCAGTATTTT
j_call: TRBJ1-1; d_call: -; v_call: TRBV9; clone_size: -; cdr3_aa: CASSVGPGQGNTEAFF; cdr3_nt: TGTGCCAGCAGCGTAGGGCCGGGGCAGGGAAACACTGAAGCTTTCTTT
j_call: TRBJ2-3; d_call: TRBD2; v_call: TRBV7-6; clone_size: -; cdr3_aa: CASSLGSSGRVADTQYF; cdr3_nt: TGTGCCAGCAGCTTAGGGTCTAGCGGGAGGGTAGCAGATACGCAGTATTTT
j_call: TRBJ1-1; d_call: TRBD1; v_call: TRBV2; clone_size: -; cdr3_aa: CASSQGGTNTEAFF; cdr3_nt: TGTGCCAGCAGCCAGGGGGGGACGAACACTGAAGCTTTCTTT
j_call: TRBJ2-7; d_call: -; v_call: TRBV29-1; clone_size: -; cdr3_aa: CSVELSATYEQYF; cdr3_nt: TGCAGCGTTGAGCTGTCTGCAACCTACGAGCAGTACTTC
j_call: TRBJ2-7; d_call: -; v_call: TRBV6-1; clone_size: -; cdr3_aa: CASSPNRGRLYF; cdr3_nt: TGTGCCAGCAGTCCGAACAGAGGAAGGTTGTACTTC
j_call: TRBJ2-5; d_call: TRBD2; v_call: TRBV20-1; clone_size: -; cdr3_aa: CSASGLAGGYNQETQYF; cdr3_nt: TGCAGTGCTAGTGGACTAGCGGGAGGGTACAACCAAGAGACCCAGTACTTC
j_call: TRBJ2-3; d_call: -; v_call: TRBV2; clone_size: -; cdr3_aa: CARGGGDTQYF; cdr3_nt: TGTGCCAGGGGGGGCGGAGATACGCAGTATTTT
j_call: TRBJ2-3; d_call: TRBD2; v_call: TRBV15; clone_size: -; cdr3_aa: CATSRDIGGGGRTDTQYF; cdr3_nt: TGTGCCACCAGCAGAGATATCGGAGGCGGGGGGCGTACAGATACGCAGTATTTT
j_call: TRBJ1-2; d_call: -; v_call: TRBV20-1; clone_size: -; cdr3_aa: CSAHTSNYGYTF; cdr3_nt: TGCAGTGCGCACACTTCCAACTATGGCTACACCTTC
j_call: TRBJ1-1; d_call: TRBD1; v_call: TRBV7-2; clone_size: -; cdr3_aa: CASSPSGQDNTEAFF; cdr3_nt: TGTGCCAGCAGCCCCTCGGGACAGGATAACACTGAAGCTTTCTTT
j_call: TRBJ1-1; d_call: -; v_call: TRBV29-1; clone_size: -; cdr3_aa: CSVVIHGGVDTEAFF; cdr3_nt: TGCAGCGTTGTAATACACGGCGGGGTAGACACTGAAGCTTTCTTT
j_call: TRBJ2-1; d_call: TRBD2; v_call: TRBV12-3/TRBV12-4; clone_size: -; cdr3_aa: CASSQGMNSPGREQFF; cdr3_nt: TGTGCCAGCAGCCAAGGCATGAACTCTCCCGGGAGGGAGCAGTTCTTC
j_call: TRBJ2-7; d_call: TRBD1; v_call: TRBV7-2; clone_size: -; cdr3_aa: CASSLPGQGGEQYF; cdr3_nt: TGTGCCAGCAGCCTTCCGGGACAGGGTGGCGAGCAGTACTTC
j_call: TRBJ2-7; d_call: TRBD2; v_call: TRBV5-1; clone_size: -; cdr3_aa: CASSLWGGSEQYF; cdr3_nt: TGCGCCAGCAGCCTGTGGGGGGGTAGCGAGCAGTACTTC
j_call: TRBJ1-1; d_call: -; v_call: TRBV6-1; clone_size: -; cdr3_aa: CASSRDGLTEAFF; cdr3_nt: TGTGCCAGCAGTCGGGACGGGTTGACTGAAGCTTTCTTT
j_call: TRBJ1-1; d_call: TRBD1; v_call: TRBV2; clone_size: -; cdr3_aa: CASSRQGPTEAFF; cdr3_nt: TGTGCCAGCAGCCGACAGGGCCCGACTGAAGCTTTCTTT
j_call: TRBJ1-1; d_call: TRBD1; v_call: TRBV10-3; clone_size: -; cdr3_aa: CAINSDREGEAFF; cdr3_nt: TGTGCCATCAACTCGGACAGGGAGGGTGAAGCTTTCTTT
j_call: TRBJ2-7; d_call: -; v_call: TRBV4-1; clone_size: -; cdr3_aa: CASSQTQAPDADEQYF; cdr3_nt: TGCGCCAGCAGCCAAACACAGGCACCGGACGCCGACGAGCAGTACTTC
j_call: TRBJ2-7; d_call: TRBD1; v_call: TRBV25-1; clone_size: -; cdr3_aa: CASSGGTHRGRAYEQYF; cdr3_nt: TGTGCCAGCAGTGGGGGGACACACAGGGGGCGAGCCTACGAGCAGTACTTC
j_call: TRBJ2-1; d_call: -; v_call: TRBV7-3; clone_size: medium-sized; cdr3_aa: CASSLSEDNEQFF; cdr3_nt: TGTGCCAGCAGCTTATCAGAGGACAATGAGCAGTTCTTC
j_call: TRBJ2-7; d_call: TRBD2; v_call: TRBV29-1; clone_size: -; cdr3_aa: CSGTGSGGYEQYF; cdr3_nt: TGCAGCGGCACAGGGAGCGGGGGGTACGAGCAGTACTTC
j_call: TRBJ2-1; d_call: -; v_call: TRBV24-1; clone_size: -; cdr3_aa: CATSGLNNEQFF; cdr3_nt: TGTGCCACCAGTGGTCTGAACAATGAGCAGTTCTTC
j_call: TRBJ2-1; d_call: -; v_call: TRBV15; clone_size: -; cdr3_aa: CATSRGRHALQNEQFF; cdr3_nt: TGTGCCACCAGCAGAGGCAGACACGCTCTACAGAATGAGCAGTTCTTC
j_call: TRBJ1-2; d_call: -; v_call: TRBV7-8; clone_size: -; cdr3_aa: CASSSGEGGYTF; cdr3_nt: TGTGCCAGCAGCTCAGGGGAGGGTGGCTACACCTTC
j_call: TRBJ2-7; d_call: TRBD2; v_call: TRBV29-1; clone_size: -; cdr3_aa: CSVGTSGRYEQYF; cdr3_nt: TGCAGCGTAGGGACTAGCGGGAGGTACGAGCAGTACTTC
j_call: TRBJ2-7; d_call: -; v_call: TRBV7-6; clone_size: -; cdr3_aa: CASSLYLTYEQYF; cdr3_nt: TGTGCCAGCAGCTTATACTTGACGTACGAGCAGTACTTC
j_call: TRBJ2-7; d_call: -; v_call: TRBV29-1; clone_size: -; cdr3_aa: CSVEGYSYEQYF; cdr3_nt: TGCAGCGTTGAGGGGTACTCCTACGAGCAGTACTTC
j_call: TRBJ1-5; d_call: TRBD1; v_call: TRBV19; clone_size: -; cdr3_aa: CASSTSGTGLQPQHF; cdr3_nt: TGTGCCAGTAGTACCTCCGGGACAGGGCTTCAGCCCCAGCATTTT
j_call: TRBJ2-3; d_call: TRBD2; v_call: TRBV20-1; clone_size: -; cdr3_aa: CSASGRGTDTQYF; cdr3_nt: TGCAGTGCTAGCGGGAGGGGCACAGATACGCAGTATTTT
j_call: TRBJ1-2; d_call: TRBD1; v_call: TRBV4-1; clone_size: many; cdr3_aa: CASSPDRANYGYTF; cdr3_nt: TGCGCCAGCAGTCCGGACAGGGCTAACTATGGCTACACCTTC
j_call: TRBJ2-5; d_call: TRBD1; v_call: TRBV9; clone_size: -; cdr3_aa: CASSVAQTGDETQYF; cdr3_nt: TGTGCCAGCAGCGTAGCTCAGACAGGGGACGAGACCCAGTACTTC
j_call: TRBJ1-2; d_call: TRBD1; v_call: TRBV2; clone_size: -; cdr3_aa: CASSEQGTDNYGYTF; cdr3_nt: TGTGCCAGCAGTGAACAGGGGACAGATAACTATGGCTACACCTTC
j_call: TRBJ2-5; d_call: TRBD1; v_call: TRBV2; clone_size: -; cdr3_aa: CASSTGTGARETQYF; cdr3_nt: TGTGCCAGCAGTACCGGGACAGGGGCCCGAGAGACCCAGTACTTC
j_call: TRBJ2-1; d_call: -; v_call: TRBV7-3; clone_size: -; cdr3_aa: CASSFPFGFF; cdr3_nt: TGTGCCAGCAGCTTCCCATTTGGCTTCTTC
j_call: TRBJ2-7; d_call: TRBD1; v_call: TRBV7-9; clone_size: few; cdr3_aa: CASSSGQGYSYEQYF; cdr3_nt: TGTGCCAGCAGCTCCGGACAGGGCTACTCCTACGAGCAGTACTTC
j_call: TRBJ1-1; d_call: -; v_call: TRBV19; clone_size: -; cdr3_aa: CASSMWQPPEAFF; cdr3_nt: TGTGCCAGTAGTATGTGGCAGCCCCCTGAAGCTTTCTTT
j_call: TRBJ2-5; d_call: -; v_call: TRBV2; clone_size: -; cdr3_aa: CASSETEETQYF; cdr3_nt: TGTGCCAGCAGTGAAACAGAAGAGACCCAGTACTTC